The source of this TCR beta chain is a study of T cell repertoires in cytomegalovirus infection. TCRdb reprocessed the reads via MiXCR and lists one record per CDR3 protein. Of 300,000 or so distinct CDR3 sequences in the sample, 9.6% were seen once. Ten or more counts support this clonotype. Its antigen remains unknown. V shed 3 bases and J shed 5 bases, with 22 bases lying between them. The CDR3 is 17 residues long. Broader study findings: Identification of carriers of CMV plus the relevant HLA was achieved through cumulative public TCR beta family frequency. In two of eight donors, the top clonotype was HLA-C-restricted CMV-specific.

Sequenced input: PBMCs. The source of this sequence is a human donor in good health (CMV status not recorded). Some clones in this sample may be carry-over from other donors' samples. V and J are TRBV12-3 or TRBV12-4 and TRBJ1-2; D unclear. Here the CDR3 reads CASSFSGSVEFIYGYTF. The DNA of the CDR3 is TGTGCCAGCAGTTTCAGTGGCAGTGTGGAATTTATATATGGCTACACCTTC.